The clone carrying this TCR beta chain was seen a handful of times. The sample is drawn from a study of blood T cell repertoires in COVID-19. Study as a whole: Material from acute and convalescent COVID-19 was sourced from the United States, Italy and Spain.

From germline, CDR1 is MNHEY and CDR2 SVGAGI. J lost 5 bases, V lost 5 bases, and 9 bases had no gene match. This CDR3 is 15 amino acids long. How the authors handled the data: Amplification of reference gene primers was used by the study to estimate nucleated cell counts. Assay: immunoSEQ multiplex PCR; the TCRdb copy retains only in-frame clones and omits some. That table gives V, J and clone size, and the DNA gave D and trimming. The data show around 160,000 clones, with just under 85% seen just once and roughly 2.9% held by the top ten. The J gene is TRBJ2-1, the V gene TRBV6-5, with 7 bases identical to TRBD1. Sequenced input: peripheral blood. This TCR was recovered from a woman between 40 and 50 years old with active or convalescent COVID-19. The CDR3 sequence: CASSIPGQRHNEQFF. The CDR3 coding sequence is TGTGCCAGCAGTATCCCGGGACAGAGGCACAATGAGCAGTTCTTC.